The 10 T cell receptor beta chains reported below all come from one sample, sequenced in a study of T cells in Graves' hyperthyroidism and ophthalmopathy (dated by TCRdb to about 2019). The library was produced with multiplex PCR. Data came from an Illumina HiSeq 2000. The TCR beta CDR3 regions were amplified from RNA transcripts. For the first round of RT-PCR on the TCR CDR3, the HTBI primer set was used together with the Qiagen OneStep RT-PCR kit. Through fastp at Q25 and MiXCR, TCRdb rebuilt clones from the public reads, retaining in-frame beta chains. Every distinct CDR3 protein forms one entry, paired with its most common genes and DNA. The sample table lists around 760,000 distinct CDR3 sequences, approximately 40% of them with a count of one. The biggest ten clones account for 30% to 40% of the sample. Sequenced material: blood. The receptors stem from a woman in her thirties or forties with Graves' hyperthyroidism.

In this sample, this clonotype turned up many times. V gene TRBV15 combines with J gene TRBJ1-1; tentatively, D is TRBD1 (6 bases). V was trimmed by 2 bases and J by 1 base, leaving 11 bases between them. CDR3 length: 15 residues. CDR1 is LNHNV and CDR2 is YYDKDF in the germline V gene (reference sequence). CDR3 nucleotide sequence: TGTGCCACCAGCAGACGGGGAGGGGGGAACACTGAAGCTTTCTTT. This sequence encodes CATSRRGGGNTEAFF.

The chain is built from TRBV2 and TRBJ1-5, with 7 bases that match TRBD1. V was clipped by 6 bases and J by 5 bases; unmatched bases: 13. CDR3 length: 16 amino acids. Germline CDR1 is SNHLY and CDR2 is FYNNEI. The CDR3 here is CASSITTWTGDQPQHF. As DNA, the CDR3 is TGTGCCAGCAGCATCACGACGTGGACAGGCGATCAGCCCCAGCATTTT.

In this sample, this clonotype turned up a few times. This rearrangement joins TRBV6-5 to TRBJ1-1, with D uncertain. This CDR3 region has 13 residues. Trimming cost V 6 bases and J 1 base, with 9 bases left between them. CDR1 and CDR2 from the germline V gene are MNHEY and SVGAGI. The CDR3 spells CASRDTRNTEAFF. The CDR3 DNA sequence: TGTGCCAGCAGAGACACTCGGAACACTGAAGCTTTCTTT.

This clonotype was recorded a few times. V is TRBV5-6 and J is TRBJ2-2; 8 bases align to TRBD1. CDR1 and CDR2 (germline): SGHDT, YYEEEE. V lost 3 bases and J lost 0; bases outside the gene matches: 1. This CDR3 is 15 amino acids long. The CDR3, as DNA: TGTGCCAGCAGCTGGGGACAGGCGAACACCGGGGAGCTGTTTTTT. It specifies CASSWGQANTGELFF.

This clonotype was picked up many times. The CDR3 spells CAIRLTGGRETQYF. CDR3 DNA sequence: TGTGCCATCAGGCTCACAGGGGGCAGGGAGACCCAGTACTTC. The chain combines TRBV10-3 with TRBJ2-5, with 9 bases matching TRBD1. There are 14 residues in the CDR3. Germline CDR1 is ENHRY and CDR2 is SYGVKD. Trimming took 6 bases from V and 5 from J; bases not matched to a gene: 7.

V is TRBV29-1 and J is TRBJ2-3; 8 positions match TRBD2. V was clipped by 6 bases and J by 5 bases; unmatched bases: 4. Per the germline V gene, CDR1 is SQVTM and CDR2 is ANQGSEA. CDR3 size: 12 residues. The CDR3, as DNA: TGCAGCGTCCGGGGGGGCCAAGATACGCAGTATTTT. This sequence encodes CSVRGGQDTQYF.

To note about this clonotype: This is likely a read error, given that the CDR3 carries no conserved phenylalanine or tryptophan at its end. It is unclear where the CDR3 begins or ends on the DNA, so no DNA is shown, and the CDR3 is as TCRdb lists it. The rearrangement joins TRBV24-1 to TRBJ2-7. The CDR3 is 9 amino acids in total, end residues counted. The germline CDR1 and CDR2 sequences are KGHDR and SFDVKD. The CDR3 sequence is CATSDLFGQ.

The rearrangement uses TRBV24-1 and TRBJ1-1, with 8 bases lining up with TRBD1. Per germline, CDR1 KGHDR and CDR2 SFDVKD. V was clipped by 7 bases and J by 3 bases; unmatched bases: 21. The CDR3 loop spans 19 amino acids. The DNA for the CDR3 is TGTGCCACCAGACAGACAGGGGAAGGTGGTCGAAACACGGACACTGAAGCTTTCTTT. This encodes CATRQTGEGGRNTDTEAFF.

This clonotype has a handful of counts. This chain connects TRBV3-1 to TRBJ2-7; TRBD1 agrees at 8 bases. CDR1 is LGHDT and CDR2 is YNNKEL in the germline V gene (reference sequence). Losses at the gene ends were 1 base for V and 5 bases for J; bases not matched to a gene: 4. The CDR3 length is 14 residues. DNA for the CDR3: TGTGCCAGCAGCCAAGTTCAGGGGGCGCACGAGCAGTACTTC. Protein: CASSQVQGAHEQYF.

In its sample, this clonotype was seen many times. The chain is built from TRBV29-1 and TRBJ1-3; D perhaps matches TRBD1 (5 bases). Germline CDR1 SQVTM, CDR2 ANQGSEA. This CDR3 contains 13 residues. V shed 3 bases and J shed 6 bases, with 12 bases lying between them. Here the CDR3 DNA reads TGCAGCGTTGATAAGGGGTTGGAAAACACCATATATTTT. Translating gives CSVDKGLENTIYF.